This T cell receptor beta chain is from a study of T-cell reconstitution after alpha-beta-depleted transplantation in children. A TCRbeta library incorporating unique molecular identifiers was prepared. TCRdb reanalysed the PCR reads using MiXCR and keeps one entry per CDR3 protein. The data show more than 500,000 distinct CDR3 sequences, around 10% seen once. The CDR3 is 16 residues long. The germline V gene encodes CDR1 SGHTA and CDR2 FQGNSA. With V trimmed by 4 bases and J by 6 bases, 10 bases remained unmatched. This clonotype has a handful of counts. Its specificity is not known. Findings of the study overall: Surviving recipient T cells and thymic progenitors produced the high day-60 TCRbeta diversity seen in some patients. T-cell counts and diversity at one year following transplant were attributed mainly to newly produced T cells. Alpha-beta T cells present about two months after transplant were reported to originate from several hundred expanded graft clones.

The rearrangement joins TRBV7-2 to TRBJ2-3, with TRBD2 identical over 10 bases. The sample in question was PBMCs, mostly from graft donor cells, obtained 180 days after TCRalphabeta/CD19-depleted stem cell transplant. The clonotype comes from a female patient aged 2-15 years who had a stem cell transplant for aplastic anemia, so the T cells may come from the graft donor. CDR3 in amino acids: CASSSRTSGRRDTQYF. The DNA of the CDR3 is TGTGCCAGCAGCTCCCGGACTAGCGGAAGACGGGATACGCAGTATTTT.